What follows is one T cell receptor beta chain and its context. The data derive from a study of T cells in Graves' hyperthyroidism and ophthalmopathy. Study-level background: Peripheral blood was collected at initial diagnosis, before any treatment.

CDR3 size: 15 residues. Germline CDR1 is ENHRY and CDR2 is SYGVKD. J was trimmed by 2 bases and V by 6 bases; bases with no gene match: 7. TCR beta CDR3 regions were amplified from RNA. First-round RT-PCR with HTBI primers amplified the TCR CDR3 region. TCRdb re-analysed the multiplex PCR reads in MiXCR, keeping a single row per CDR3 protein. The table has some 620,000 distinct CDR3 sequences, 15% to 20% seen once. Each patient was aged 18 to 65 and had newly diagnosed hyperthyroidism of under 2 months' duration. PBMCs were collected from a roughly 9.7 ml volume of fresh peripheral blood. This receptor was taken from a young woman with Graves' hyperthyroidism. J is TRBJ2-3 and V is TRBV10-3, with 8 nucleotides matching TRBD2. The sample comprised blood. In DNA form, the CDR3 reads TGTGCCATCAGGCCCCGCGGGAGGCTCACAGATACGCAGTATTTT. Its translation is CAIRPRGRLTDTQYF.